This TCR beta chain was obtained from a study of blood T cell repertoires in COVID-19 (dated by TCRdb to about 2020). Regarding the research as a whole: Collaborator samples came from the United States, Italy and Spain and covered acute and convalescent phases of COVID-19. Nearly every sample came with metadata listing a de-identified subject ID, COVID-19 status, age in years and sex. The material from the prospective study consisted of cDNA or gDNA derived from T cells, B-cell-depleted T cells, or PBMCs. The repertoires were released in a freely available public database meant as a resource for research on the immune response to SARS-CoV-2. Subjects who had been exposed to COVID-19, were actively infected with it, or had recovered from it provided the deeply sampled blood TCRbeta repertoires that made up the dataset. Samples were obtained from the ongoing ImmuneRACE study (first 160 participants) and from about 1,300 subjects provided by 6 global collaborators. Where HLA class I and class II types were available, the types were taken from metadata supplied by the sample provider, not from assay-based typing.

About this clone itself: The antigen it recognizes is unknown. Per-nucleotide qualities are absent, and no much larger clonotype sits a single base away.

V loses 3 bases of germline sequence and J loses 2 bases, and the interval between the two ends is 8 bases. Taken from cysteine to phenylalanine, the CDR3 has 14 residues. The DNA shown is the 42-base CDR3, in frame from base 1. Based on the germline V gene, the CDR1 and CDR2 sequences are MNHNS and SASEGT. Participants in the prospective study were enrolled through a virtual design, were aged about 18 to 90 years, and lived in 24 United States geographic areas. Cohort assignment in the prospective study relied on participant-reported clinical history from a screening survey and a study questionnaire. For ImmuneRACE Cohort 3, a participant was defined as recovered based on two consecutive negative NP/OP PCR tests, clearance by a healthcare professional, or resolution of symptoms. In the prospective study, mobile phlebotomists collected whole blood, serum and a nasopharyngeal or oropharyngeal swab from each participant. Over a roughly two-month period, participants in the prospective study had the option of providing additional blood draws and questionnaires. Before DNA extraction, prospective study blood samples were shipped either frozen or at room temperature.

TCRbeta CDR3 regions were amplified from genomic DNA using the immunoSEQ Assay, a bias-controlled multiplex PCR. As for how the authors treated the data: Within the assay, amplification of reference gene primers was used to estimate how many nucleated cells each sample contained. To quantify the absolute abundance of each unique TCRbeta CDR3 rearrangement, sequence reads were collapsed and filtered. For each sample, productive Simpson clonality was calculated by taking the square root of Simpson's diversity index across productive rearrangements. The source is immuneACCESS, and TCRdb retained only in-frame sequences with V and J called. Part of the clones is not carried over; for the studies checked, unresolved V genes explain less than half of this, and the remainder is unexplained. That table gives V, J and clone size, and the DNA gave D and trimming. The sample profile shows some 200,000 clones; 88% of them were found once. Approximately 2.7% of the sample lies in the top ten.

Paper-wide results and their limitations: The amount of clinical and demographic metadata varied by source and participant and was provided uncurated.

Material: PBMCs or T cells enriched from blood (not recorded which). The rearranged segments are TRBV6-1 and TRBJ1-3; the D gene is possibly TRBD1, with 5 bases matching. This TCR derives from a woman in her 30s who had recovered from COVID-19. The nucleotides are TGTGCCAGCAGTGAGACAGTACCTGGAAACACCATATATTTT. Its translation is CASSETVPGNTIYF.